The 20 T cell receptor beta chains below all came from one sample that was sequenced in a study of cytomegalovirus exposure and HLA in healthy donors. PCR amplification relied on 60 Vbeta primers (plus 13 Jbeta primers). Clones were sequenced by immunoSEQ multiplex PCR, and TCRdb holds only the in-frame ones, with some missing. The sample carries just under 250,000 clones, roughly 82% recorded once. Material: PBMCs. The receptor source for this set is a woman between 40 and 50 years old in good health and CMV-seropositive.

CDR3 nucleotide sequence: TGTGCCAGCAGCTTTCTACCGGAGGCCTACGAGCAGTACTTC. Translated: CASSFLPEAYEQYF. This rearrangement joins TRBV7-2 to TRBJ2-7, with D perhaps TRBD2 (5 bases). Trimming cost V 3 bases and J 2 bases, with 11 bases left between them. The CDR3 is made up of 14 amino acids. Looked up from germline, CDR1 is SGHTA and CDR2 is FQGNSA.

The J gene is TRBJ1-2, the V gene TRBV27, with 8 bases that match TRBD1. There are 12 residues in the CDR3. Per the germline V gene, CDR1 is MNHEY and CDR2 is SMNVEV (reference sequence). V lost 10 bases and J lost 5; bases outside the gene matches: 6. The CDR3 here is CATHDRGYGYTF. CDR3 bases: TGTGCCACCCACGACAGGGGTTATGGCTACACCTTC.

The J gene is TRBJ1-2, the V gene TRBV14; unclear D gene. CDR3 length: 12 residues. Looked up from germline, CDR1 is SGHDN and CDR2 is FVKESK. V shed 3 bases and J shed 3 bases, with 5 bases lying between them. CDR3 sequence: CASSHGDYGYTF. CDR3 sequence (DNA): TGTGCCAGCAGCCACGGAGACTATGGCTACACCTTC.

The chain joins TRBV21-1 to TRBJ1-2; the D segment call TRBD1 is taken from the table without a DNA check. TRBV21-1 is a pseudogene. CDR3 size: 17 residues. The CDR3 DNA follows: TGTGCCAGCAGCAATCCTAGACAGGGGGCAGTTGGCTATGGCTACACCTTC. Encoded protein: CASSNPRQGAVGYGYTF.

The rearrangement uses TRBV9 and TRBJ2-5, with D perhaps matching TRBD2 (6 bases). The V gene's germline CDR1 is SGDLS and CDR2 YYNGEE. Trimming shortened V by 0 bases and J by 0 bases, and 9 bases separated the two germline ends. The CDR3 runs 15 residues. For the CDR3, the DNA is TGTGCCAGCAGCGTAGAGAGCGGGTACCAAGAGACCCAGTACTTC. This gives the protein CASSVESGYQETQYF.

V gene TRBV7-8 combines with J gene TRBJ1-2, with TRBD1 as a possible D gene (5 bases). Germline V gene data show CDR1 as SGHVS and CDR2 as FQNEAQ. V was shortened by 4 bases and J by 2 bases, with 11 bases between the two germline ends. This CDR3 contains 14 residues. CDR3 nucleotide sequence: TGTGCCAGCAGCTCCTTGACAGTGAACTATGGCTACACCTTC. Translated, it gives CASSSLTVNYGYTF. Looking up the rest from reference TRBV7-8 and TRBJ1-2 gives the full variable domain: GAGVSQSPRYKVAKRGQDVALRCDPISGHVSLFWYQQALGQGPEFLTYFQNEAQLDKSGLPSDRFFAERPEGSVSTLKIQRTQQEDSAVYLCASSSLTVNYGYTFGSGTRLTVV.

This rearrangement joins TRBV5-4 to TRBJ2-5; TRBD1 might be the D (6 bases). CDR1 SGHNT and CDR2 YYREEE come from the germline V gene (reference sequence). The CDR3 runs 14 residues. V shed 4 bases and J shed 0 bases, with 10 bases lying between them. The CDR3, as DNA: TGTGCCAGCAGCGGAACAGGGAACCAAGAGACCCAGTACTTC. Its translation: CASSGTGNQETQYF.

This rearrangement joins TRBV9 to TRBJ2-2, with TRBD1 matching 9 bases. The germline gives CDR1 SGDLS, CDR2 YYNGEE. There are 15 residues in the CDR3. V lost 2 bases to trimming and J lost 3 bases; unmatched junction nucleotides: 2. DNA for the CDR3: TGTGCCAGCAGCGTCCGGACAGGGGACACCGGGGAGCTGTTTTTT. Translated: CASSVRTGDTGELFF.

The V gene is TRBV27, the J gene TRBJ2-3; the D gene is possibly TRBD2 (7 bases). CDR1 is MNHEY and CDR2 is SMNVEV in the germline V gene (reference sequence). The CDR3 consists of 18 residues. Trimming stripped 3 bases from V and 2 bases from J, with 21 bases between. The CDR3 DNA sequence: TGTGCCAGCAGTTTTAGGCCGGGGGGCCCCGTCTACACAGATACGCAGTATTTT. This sequence encodes CASSFRPGGPVYTDTQYF.

This chain connects TRBV14 to TRBJ2-1; 14 bases align to TRBD2. The CDR3 is made up of 18 amino acids. Germline V gene lookup returns CDR1 SGHDN and CDR2 FVKESK. V shed 4 bases and J 7 bases; nucleotides not matched to a gene: 12. The CDR3 DNA follows: TGTGCCAGCAGCCCGGGACTAGCGGGAGAACGGCGTGGGAATGAGCAGTTCTTC. Translation: CASSPGLAGERRGNEQFF.

J is TRBJ1-4 and V is TRBV4-2; 10 bases are shared with TRBD1. The CDR3 consists of 16 residues. The germline gives CDR1 LGHNA, CDR2 YNFKEQ. After removal of 4 bases from V and 11 bases from J, the junction contained 13 bases not matched to a gene. The CDR3 loop reads CASSPIPGQGSGKLFF. The CDR3 region has the DNA TGTGCCAGCAGCCCAATACCGGGACAGGGGTCAGGGAAACTGTTTTTT.

The V gene is TRBV5-4, the J gene TRBJ2-7, with unresolved D. The CDR3 spans 16 residues. The V end was cut by 0 bases, the J end by 3 bases, with 16 bases between. In germline, CDR1 is SGHNT, CDR2 YYREEE (reference sequence). The CDR3 protein is CASSLARAPKYYEQYF. The CDR3 DNA reads TGTGCCAGCAGCTTGGCCCGTGCCCCTAAATACTACGAGCAGTACTTC.

This clone was found once. V usage is TRBV5-1 and J usage is TRBJ1-1; D is unclear. Germline V gene sequence: CDR1 SGHRS, CDR2 YFSETQ. V was shortened by 5 bases and J by 3 bases, with 17 bases between the two germline ends. This CDR3 has 15 residues. CDR3 in amino acids: CASRPSLRGDTEAFF. The CDR3 nucleotides read TGCGCCAGCAGACCGTCCCTCCGGGGAGACACTGAAGCTTTCTTT.

The rearrangement joins TRBV4-2 to TRBJ2-5, with D possibly being TRBD1 (5 bases). CDR3 length: 15 amino acids. Trimming left V 0 bases short and J 3 bases short, with 11 bases between. CDR1 is LGHNA and CDR2 is YNFKEQ in the germline V gene. CDR3 residues: CASSQEGDAKETQYF. The CDR3 DNA is TGTGCCAGCAGCCAAGAAGGGGATGCGAAAGAGACCCAGTACTTC.

This chain links TRBV28 with TRBJ2-4; 7 nucleotides line up with TRBD1. Germline V gives CDR1 MDHEN, CDR2 SYDVKM. V was pared by 6 bases and J by 6 bases, with 8 bases of the junction left unmatched. CDR3 length: 14 residues. This CDR3 reads CASSPRDRRNIQYF. The CDR3 DNA reads as TGTGCCAGCAGCCCCCGGGACAGACGAAACATTCAGTACTTC.

The CDR3 bases are TGTGCCAGCAGCTCCCCTAACGACGGCGGTAATGAAAAACTGTTTTTT. Amino acid sequence: CASSSPNDGGNEKLFF. The chain couples TRBV7-3 to TRBJ1-4; D gene unclear. This CDR3 is 16 amino acids long. Trimming stripped 4 bases from V and 4 bases from J, with 16 bases between. In germline, CDR1 is SGHTA, CDR2 FQGTGA.

The chain links TRBV9 to TRBJ1-1, with D possibly matching TRBD1 (5 bases). CDR3 size: 18 residues. Trimming stripped 0 bases from V and 1 base from J, with 19 bases between. Germline V gene lookup returns CDR1 SGDLS and CDR2 YYNGEE. The CDR3: CASSVAPGEGRANTEAFF. CDR3 coding DNA: TGTGCCAGCAGCGTAGCTCCGGGGGAGGGTCGAGCGAACACTGAAGCTTTCTTT.

The chain combines TRBV29-1 with TRBJ2-1; D possibly corresponds to TRBD2 (5 bases). CDR1 is SQVTM and CDR2 is ANQGSEA in the germline V gene. The CDR3 runs to 12 residues. V gave up 7 bases and J gave up 8 bases, with 15 bases separating them. The CDR3 DNA reads as TGCAGCGGGGAGAAGGCGAGGGATGAGCAGTTCTTC. Its translation: CSGEKARDEQFF.

The chain joins TRBV7-3 to TRBJ1-1; D possibly corresponds to TRBD1 (5 bases). This CDR3 region has 14 residues. CDR1 SGHTA and CDR2 FQGTGA come from the germline V gene. V lost 5 bases and J lost 5, with 15 bases in between. CDR3 loop: CASSLMGGETEAFF. The CDR3 region has the DNA TGTGCCAGCAGCCTAATGGGGGGAGAGACTGAAGCTTTCTTT.

The chain links TRBV5-1 to TRBJ2-5, with 7 bases lining up with TRBD2. With V trimmed by 5 bases and J by 4 bases, 8 bases remained unmatched. The CDR3 contains 14 residues. Looked up from germline, CDR1 is SGHRS and CDR2 is YFSETQ. The CDR3 DNA is TGCGCCAGCAGTCCGAGCGGGGTGCGAGAGACCCAGTACTTC. Its translation: CASSPSGVRETQYF.